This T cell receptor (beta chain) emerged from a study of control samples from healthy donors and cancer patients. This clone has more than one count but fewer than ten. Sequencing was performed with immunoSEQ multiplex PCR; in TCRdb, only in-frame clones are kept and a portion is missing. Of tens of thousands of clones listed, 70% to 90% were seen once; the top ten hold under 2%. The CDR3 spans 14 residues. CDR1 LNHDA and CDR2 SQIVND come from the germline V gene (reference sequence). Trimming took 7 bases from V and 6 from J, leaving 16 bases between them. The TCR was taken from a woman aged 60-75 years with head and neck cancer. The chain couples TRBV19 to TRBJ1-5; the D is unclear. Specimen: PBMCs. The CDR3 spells CASTGELEGQPQHF. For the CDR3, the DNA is TGTGCCAGTACTGGGGAGTTGGAGGGTCAGCCCCAGCATTTT.